A selection of T cell receptor beta chains follows, all from one sample in a study of blood T cell repertoires in COVID-19. The assay was immunoSEQ multiplex PCR, and TCRdb's table has in-frame clones only and misses some. The data contain 150,000 to 180,000 clones, over 65% of them seen just once; the ten biggest clones take up under 2%. The specimen was peripheral blood. The receptors were sampled from a man older than 75 with acute or convalescent COVID-19. The CDR3 runs from the conserved cysteine through the conserved F or W. The D gene is left open where the match is weak. Part of the rows lack a size; the others show once, few, many or a class for expanded clones.

>.|TRBV7-9|.|TRBJ1-6
TGTGCCAGCAGCTCGACCGGAGATTCACCCCTCCACTTT
CASSSTGDSPLHF
>TRBD1|TRBV5-8|.|TRBJ2-5
TGTGCCAGCAGCTATGGACAGGGGGACGGGGAGACCCAGTACTTC
CASSYGQGDGETQYF
>.|TRBV7-6|.|TRBJ1-5
TGTGCCAGCAGCTTGGCCGGGACGGGAGTAGAGCCCCAGCATTTT
CASSLAGTGVEPQHF
>.|TRBV6-2/TRBV6-3|few|TRBJ1-6
TGTGCCAGCAGTAATCTATATTCACCCCTCCACTTT
CASSNLYSPLHF
>TRBD2|TRBV5-6|.|TRBJ2-7
TGTGCCAGCAGCTTGCGGGGTAGCGGGGTTTCCTACGAGCAGTACTTC
CASSLRGSGVSYEQYF
>.|TRBV5-6|few|TRBJ1-3
TGTGCCAGCAGTTTGACAGTCCCTGGAAACACCATATATTTT
CASSLTVPGNTIYF
>.|TRBV21-1|.|TRBJ1-2
TGTGCCAGCAGACAGACAGGGGGATATGGCTACACCTTC
CASRQTGGYGYTF
>TRBD1|TRBV6-1|many|TRBJ1-1
TGTGCCAGCAGTGAAAAAGGACAGGGGAACACTGAAGCTTTCTTT
CASSEKGQGNTEAFF
>.|TRBV24-1|.|TRBJ2-3
TGTGCCACCAGTGACCCCCAAGGCGGGATCGGGCAGTATTTT
CATSDPQGGIGQYF
>.|TRBV2|.|TRBJ1-4
TGTGCCAGCAGGTCCCAGGGGACAAATGAAAAACTGTTTTTT
CASRSQGTNEKLFF
>TRBD1|TRBV7-3|.|TRBJ2-2
TGTGCCAGCAGTTCTACCATTTTAGGGGGCGCGTCGGCCGGGGAGCTGTTTTTT
CASSSTILGGASAGELFF
>TRBD1|TRBV11-2|.|TRBJ1-4
TGTGCCAGCAGCTTAGAGGGCAGGGGGAATGAAAAACTGTTTTTT
CASSLEGRGNEKLFF
>TRBD1|TRBV5-8|.|TRBJ2-2
TGTGCCAGCAGCCGAACAGGGGCGACCACCGGGGAGCTGTTTTTT
CASSRTGATTGELFF
>TRBD1|TRBV30|.|TRBJ1-1
TGTGCCTGTAAACAGGGGAGAGGGACTGAAGCTTTCTTT
CACKQGRGTEAFF
>.|TRBV5-1|.|TRBJ2-2
TGCGCCAGCAGCTTGGGTGGAGGTACCGGGGAGCTGTTTTTT
CASSLGGGTGELFF
>TRBD1|TRBV19|.|TRBJ1-6
TGTGCCAGTAGCCTACAGGGGGAGGCTTCACCCCTCCACTTT
CASSLQGEASPLHF
>.|TRBV6-1|.|TRBJ1-2
TGTGCCAGCAGTGAATGGGGCCAAGCTAACTATGGCTACACCTTC
CASSEWGQANYGYTF
>.|TRBV19|.|TRBJ1-4
TGTGCCAGTAGTTTCGGGGAGGTTAATGAAAAACTGTTTTTT
CASSFGEVNEKLFF
>.|TRBV5-3|.|TRBJ1-2
TGTGCCAGAAGCTCGGACATTGAAGGCTACACCTTC
CARSSDIEGYTF
>TRBD1|TRBV11-2|.|TRBJ1-2
TGTGCCAGCAGCTTGGGACAGGGAATATCGGCGTATGGCTACACCTTC
CASSLGQGISAYGYTF
>TRBD2|TRBV6-5|few|TRBJ2-1
TGTGCCAGTATAGCGGGGTCCAACTACAATGAGCAGTTCTTC
CASIAGSNYNEQFF
>TRBD1|TRBV19|.|TRBJ2-3
TGTGCCAGTAGTATATCAGGACAGGGTTTAGATACGCAGTATTTT
CASSISGQGLDTQYF
>TRBD2|TRBV10-2|.|TRBJ2-2
TGCGCCAGCAGTCTTGGCGGGGGAAACACCGGGGAGCTGTTTTTT
CASSLGGGNTGELFF
>.|TRBV6-5|.|TRBJ1-4
TGTGCCAGCAGACGGGGGGGGTCGGAGGAAAAACTGTTTTTT
CASRRGGSEEKLFF
>.|TRBV30|.|TRBJ2-7
TGTGCCTGGAGTGTACAAAGAAACGAGCAGTACTTC
CAWSVQRNEQYF
>TRBD1|TRBV9|.|TRBJ1-2
TGTGCCAGCAGCGTAGCGGACAGGGGTAACTATGGCTACACCTTC
CASSVADRGNYGYTF
>.|TRBV5-4|.|TRBJ2-4
TGTGCCAGCAGCTTGTTGCAGGGAGGAAACATTCAGTACTTC
CASSLLQGGNIQYF
>TRBD1|TRBV24-1|.|TRBJ2-3
TGTGCCACCAGTGACTCGGGGGGACAGGGTTCAAATACGCAGTATTTT
CATSDSGGQGSNTQYF
>TRBD1|TRBV5-1|.|TRBJ1-6
TGCGCCAGCAGCCCGGACAGGGGGCATTCACCCCTCCACTTT
CASSPDRGHSPLHF
>.|TRBV6-1|.|TRBJ1-2
TGTGCCAGCAGTGAACCAGGGAGGGACGGCTACACCTTC
CASSEPGRDGYTF
>TRBD2|TRBV20-1|.|TRBJ2-5
TGCAGTGCTAGTCTCTCGCGGGGGGGCGAGACGAGACGAGAGACCCAGTACTTC
CSASLSRGGETRRETQYF
>TRBD1|TRBV7-6|.|TRBJ1-3
TGTGCCAGCAGCTTGGGGACAGGGGGCGCAGGAAACACCATATATTTT
CASSLGTGGAGNTIYF
>TRBD1|TRBV6-2/TRBV6-3|.|TRBJ2-7
TGTGCCAGCAGTTATTCAGGACAGGGATTATCCTACGAGCAGTACTTC
CASSYSGQGLSYEQYF
>.|TRBV30|.|TRBJ1-2
TGTGCCTGGAGTGTACTTTCTGGCTATGGCTACACCTTC
CAWSVLSGYGYTF
>TRBD2|TRBV2|few|TRBJ2-5
TGTGCCAGCAGTGCGGACCTAGCGGGGGGAGAGACCCAGTACTTC
CASSADLAGGETQYF
>TRBD1|TRBV6-5|.|TRBJ2-2
TGCGCTACCGGACAGGGATCGAACACCGGGGAGCTGTTTTTT
CATGQGSNTGELFF
>TRBD1|TRBV6-4|.|TRBJ1-1
TGTGCCAGCTCACTCGACAGGGGCAGCACTGAAGCTTTCTTT
CASSLDRGSTEAFF
>TRBD1|TRBV3-1/TRBV3-2|.|TRBJ1-2
TGTGCCAGCAGTAGGACAGGGGCTGATGGCTACACCTTC
CASSRTGADGYTF
>TRBD2|TRBV5-4|.|TRBJ2-3
TGTGCCAGCAGCTCCTATACTAGCGGGGGGGCCTCCAGCAGCAGAGATACGCAGTATTTT
CASSSYTSGGASSSRDTQYF
>.|TRBV3-1/TRBV3-2|few|TRBJ1-1
TGTGCCAGCAGCCATGCTTACAGGGACCGGACTGAAGCTTTCTTT
CASSHAYRDRTEAFF
>TRBD2|TRBV6-2/TRBV6-3|.|TRBJ2-3
TGTGCCAGCAGTCCCCTAGCGGGGGGGCAGGGAGATACGCAGTATTTT
CASSPLAGGQGDTQYF
>TRBD2|TRBV4-1|.|TRBJ2-3
TGCGCCAGCAGCCAAGCAACGGGGGGGCCAACAGATACGCAGTATTTT
CASSQATGGPTDTQYF
>.|TRBV3-1/TRBV3-2|.|TRBJ1-3
TGTGCCAGCAGCCAAGTCGGGGGGGACGGAAACACCATATATTTT
CASSQVGGDGNTIYF
>TRBD2|TRBV20-1|.|TRBJ2-3
TGCAGTGCTAGTGCAGCGGGGGGGGTCGCAGATACGCAGTATTTT
CSASAAGGVADTQYF
>TRBD1|TRBV9|.|TRBJ1-1
TGTGCCAGCAGCGTAGGGTTGGGACAGGGGGACACTGAAGCTTTCTTT
CASSVGLGQGDTEAFF
>TRBD1|TRBV5-1|.|TRBJ2-3
TGCGCCAGCAGAGAACCACAGGGGGATACGCAGTATTTT
CASREPQGDTQYF
>TRBD1|TRBV18|.|TRBJ2-1
TGTGCCAGCTCACCCGGGACAGGGTCCTACAATGAGCAGTTCTTC
CASSPGTGSYNEQFF
>.|TRBV5-1|.|TRBJ1-3
TGCGCCAGCAGCTTGGGCAGGCAAAACTCTGGAAACACCATATATTTT
CASSLGRQNSGNTIYF
>.|TRBV5-1|.|TRBJ2-1
TGCGCCAGCAGCTTGCAGGGGGGAAACAATGAGCAGTTCTTC
CASSLQGGNNEQFF
>.|TRBV7-8|once|TRBJ1-5
TGTGCCAGCAGCTTAGCGATCAACAAACAGCCCCAGCATTTT
CASSLAINKQPQHF
>.|TRBV5-1|once|TRBJ1-4
TGCGCCAGCAGCCCGGCCGGGGTGGAAAAACTGTTTTTT
CASSPAGVEKLFF
>TRBD2|TRBV18|.|TRBJ2-2
TGTGCCAGCTCACCACCGGGGATCAGCGGGGGGATCACCGGGGAGCTGTTTTTT
CASSPPGISGGITGELFF
>TRBD2|TRBV4-3|.|TRBJ2-1
TGCGCCAGCACCACGATGCTAGCGGGGGCCGAGCAGTTCTTC
CASTTMLAGAEQFF
>TRBD1|TRBV7-8|.|TRBJ2-7
TGTGCCAGCAGAGAAGCGAGGACAGGGTACGAGCAGTACTTC
CASREARTGYEQYF
>TRBD1|TRBV11-2|.|TRBJ1-4
TGTGCCAGCAGCTTAGGTTTGGGAAAGGACAGGGGGCATGAAAAACTGTTTTTT
CASSLGLGKDRGHEKLFF
>.|TRBV7-8|few|TRBJ2-1
TGTGCCAGCAGCTTAGTCGGAGTCAATGAGCAGTTCTTC
CASSLVGVNEQFF
>.|TRBV30|.|TRBJ1-2
TGTGCCTGGAGTGAACGGACAGACTATGGCTACACCTTC
CAWSERTDYGYTF
>.|TRBV24-1|.|TRBJ2-4
TGTGCCACCAGTCCGGGTCAGTTAAACATTCAGTACTTC
CATSPGQLNIQYF